This T cell receptor beta chain is from a study of identical twins. Overall study findings and caveats: Twins' excess sharing was less marked for out-of-frame beta sequences. Partly confounded zero-insertion analyses could result from invariant MAIT and iNKT cells.

In TCRdb, the 5' RACE reads were re-called with MiXCR into one record per CDR3 protein. Of under 450,000 distinct CDR3 sequences in the sample, less than 20% were seen once. The CDR3 sequence is 14 residues long. V was shortened by 5 bases and J by 6 bases, with 14 bases between the two germline ends. Per germline, CDR1 MGHDK and CDR2 SYGVNS. This clonotype was recorded many times. Its specificity is unknown. The sequenced material came from naive T cells sorted from blood. This rearrangement joins TRBV25-1 to TRBJ2-1, with TRBD1 as a possible D gene (5 bases). The sequence came from a middle-aged man in good health. CDR3 sequence (DNA): TGTGCCAGCAGTTACCTAGGGGCTTTCAATGAGCAGTTCTTC. As protein: CASSYLGAFNEQFF. Based on the CDR3 plus reference TRBV25-1 and TRBJ2-1, the full variable domain is EADIYQTPRYLVIGTGKKITLECSQTMGHDKMYWYQQDPGMELHLIHYSYGVNSTEKGDLSSESTVSRIRTEHFPLTLESARPSHTSQYLCASSYLGAFNEQFFGPGTRLTVL.